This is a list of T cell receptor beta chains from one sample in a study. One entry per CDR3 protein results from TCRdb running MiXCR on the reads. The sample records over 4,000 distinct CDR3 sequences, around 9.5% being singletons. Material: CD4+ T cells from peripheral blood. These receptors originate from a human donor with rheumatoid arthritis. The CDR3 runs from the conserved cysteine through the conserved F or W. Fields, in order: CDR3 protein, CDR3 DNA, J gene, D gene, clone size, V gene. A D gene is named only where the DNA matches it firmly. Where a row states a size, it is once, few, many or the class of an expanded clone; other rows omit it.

CAISESRVAQETQYF TGTGCCATCAGTGAGTCGAGGGTTGCCCAAGAGACCCAGTACTTC TRBJ2-5 . many TRBV10-3
CASSRLGFTEAFF TGTGCCAGCAGCCGACTAGGGTTCACTGAAGCTTTCTTT TRBJ1-1 . . TRBV5-6
CASSLRRDTQYF TGTGCCAGCAGTTTACGGCGGGATACGCAGTATTTT TRBJ2-3 . many TRBV28
CASSLLQYNEQFF TGTGCCAGCAGCTTATTACAATACAATGAGCAGTTCTTC TRBJ2-1 . few TRBV7-2
CASSTGTANTEAFF TGTGCCAGCAGCACCGGGACAGCCAACACTGAAGCTTTCTTT TRBJ1-1 TRBD1 many TRBV7-8
CSATVNTEAFF TGCAGTGCTACAGTGAACACTGAAGCTTTCTTT TRBJ1-1 . medium-sized TRBV20-1
CSVENKALAGGWEQFF TGCAGCGTTGAAAATAAGGCGTTAGCGGGAGGGTGGGAGCAGTTCTTC TRBJ2-1 TRBD2 many TRBV29-1
CSASWGSQQETQYF TGCAGTGCTAGTTGGGGGTCCCAACAAGAGACCCAGTACTTC TRBJ2-5 . medium-sized TRBV20-1
CASSEDGQPLEQYF TGTGCCAGCTCCGAGGATGGACAGCCTCTTGAGCAGTACTTC TRBJ2-7 . medium-sized TRBV18
CATSDDSGAGELFF TGTGCCACCAGTGATGACTCAGGGGCCGGGGAGCTGTTTTTT TRBJ2-2 . many TRBV24-1
CASSLLDTNYGYTF TGCGCCAGCAGCTTGCTTGACACTAACTATGGCTACACCTTC TRBJ1-2 . many TRBV5-1
CASSWARDSPYEQYF TGTGCCAGCAGCTGGGCCCGGGACTCACCTTACGAGCAGTACTTC TRBJ2-7 . medium-sized TRBV28
CASSTDLVTEAFF TGTGCCAGCTCAACCGATCTGGTCACTGAAGCTTTCTTT TRBJ1-1 . medium-sized TRBV7-9
CASSWTTNTEAFF TGTGCCAGCAGCTGGACCACGAACACTGAAGCTTTCTTT TRBJ1-1 . large TRBV7-3
CASSSTQGNYNYGYTF TGCGCCAGCAGCTCAACCCAGGGGAATTACAACTATGGCTACACCTTC TRBJ1-2 . medium-sized TRBV5-1
CASSLLRLAGGEGETQYF TGTGCCAGCAGCCTCCTCCGGCTAGCGGGAGGGGAGGGGGAGACCCAGTACTTC TRBJ2-5 TRBD2 medium-sized TRBV12-3/TRBV12-4
CASSLGQSTDTQYF TGCGCCAGCAGCTTGGGACAGAGCACAGATACGCAGTATTTT TRBJ2-3 . few TRBV5-1
CASSRSGVYEQYF TGTGCCAGTTCAAGGTCAGGCGTTTACGAGCAGTACTTC TRBJ2-7 . medium-sized TRBV7-2
CASNSGGIGGYTF TGTGCCAGTAACTCAGGGGGGATAGGAGGCTACACCTTC TRBJ1-2 TRBD1 many TRBV19
CASSLGQGTYGYTF TGTGCCAGTAGTCTCGGACAGGGAACCTATGGCTACACCTTC TRBJ1-2 TRBD1 few TRBV19
CASSLGPPDTQYF TGTGCCAGCAGCTTAGGGCCCCCAGATACGCAGTATTTT TRBJ2-3 . many TRBV7-3
CASSWSPKNEQFF TGTGCCAGCAGCTGGTCCCCCAAAAATGAGCAGTTCTTC TRBJ2-1 . many TRBV7-2
CASSQDGVTDTQYF TGTGCCAGCAGCCAAGACGGAGTCACAGATACGCAGTATTTT TRBJ2-3 . medium-sized TRBV3-1
CSVEGRADGYTF TGCAGCGTTGAGGGCAGGGCGGATGGCTACACCTTC TRBJ1-2 . many TRBV29-1